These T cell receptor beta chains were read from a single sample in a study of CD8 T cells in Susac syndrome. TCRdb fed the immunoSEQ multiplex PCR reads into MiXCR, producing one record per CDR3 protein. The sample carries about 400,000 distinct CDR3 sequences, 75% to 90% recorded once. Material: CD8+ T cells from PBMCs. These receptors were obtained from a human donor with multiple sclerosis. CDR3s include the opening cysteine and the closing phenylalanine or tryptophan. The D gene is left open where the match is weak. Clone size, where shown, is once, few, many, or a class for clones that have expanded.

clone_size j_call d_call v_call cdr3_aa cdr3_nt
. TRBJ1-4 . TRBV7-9 CASSLAPRTTNEKLFF TGTGCCAGCAGCTTAGCACCCAGGACAACTAATGAAAAACTGTTTTTT
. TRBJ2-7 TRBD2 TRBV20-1 CSARAGLAGLYEQYF TGCAGTGCTAGAGCGGGACTAGCGGGACTGTACGAGCAGTACTTC
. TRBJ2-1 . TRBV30 CAWSVVWGNEQFF TGTGCCTGGAGTGTCGTGTGGGGTAATGAGCAGTTCTTC
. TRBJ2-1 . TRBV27 CASSLTVNNEQFF TGTGCCAGCAGTTTGACAGTCAACAATGAGCAGTTCTTC
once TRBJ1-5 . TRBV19 CASSSRGHSNQPQHF TGTGCCAGTAGTAGTCGCGGACATAGCAATCAGCCCCAGCATTTT
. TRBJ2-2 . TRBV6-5 CASSYGGQLNTGELFF TGTGCCAGCAGTTACGGTGGACAGCTGAACACCGGGGAGCTGTTTTTT
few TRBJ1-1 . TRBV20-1 CSARDLGTEAFF TGCAGTGCTAGAGATTTGGGGACTGAAGCTTTCTTT
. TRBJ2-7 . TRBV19 CASSIQGIPYEQYF TGTGCCAGTAGTATCCAGGGAATCCCCTACGAGCAGTACTTC
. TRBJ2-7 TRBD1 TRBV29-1 CSVETRDSSYEQYF TGCAGCGTTGAGACCCGGGACAGCTCCTACGAGCAGTACTTC
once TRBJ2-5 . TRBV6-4 CASSLWPGETQYF TGTGCCAGCAGTCTATGGCCCGGGGAGACCCAGTACTTC
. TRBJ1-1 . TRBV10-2 CASFPGRWNTEAFF TGCGCCAGTTTCCCGGGGAGGTGGAACACTGAAGCTTTCTTT
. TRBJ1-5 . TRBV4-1 CASSQDSVDNQPQHF TGCGCCAGCAGCCAAGATTCGGTGGACAATCAGCCCCAGCATTTT
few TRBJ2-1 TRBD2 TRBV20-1 CSARDGSGGGYRNEQFF TGCAGTGCTAGAGATGGGAGCGGGGGAGGTTATAGAAATGAGCAGTTCTTC
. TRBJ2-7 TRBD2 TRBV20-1 CSARESGLAAYEQYF TGCAGTGCTAGAGAATCGGGACTAGCGGCCTACGAGCAGTACTTC
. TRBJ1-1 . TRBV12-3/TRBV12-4 CASSRGGNMNTEAFF TGTGCCAGCAGTCGTGGAGGAAACATGAACACTGAAGCTTTCTTT
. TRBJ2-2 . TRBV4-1 CASSQEAGTNTGELFF TGCGCCAGCAGCCAAGAAGCAGGAACGAACACCGGGGAGCTGTTTTTT